This T cell receptor beta chain stems from a study of cytomegalovirus exposure and HLA in healthy donors. Study conclusions and caveats: In vitro experiments confirmed that a few CMV-associated chains were specific for CMV antigens.

A remark on this clone: Its antigen is not identified.

Primers included in the PCR were 60 Vbeta and 13 Jbeta primers. Assay used: immunoSEQ multiplex PCR; TCRdb lists only in-frame clones, some missing. The repertoire holds fewer than 150,000 clones, with roughly 80% as singletons. The germline CDR1 and CDR2 sequences are MNHGY and SVAAGI. This CDR3 has 16 residues. Trimming took 7 bases from V and 0 from J, leaving 17 bases between them. Sequencing was done on a sample of PBMCs. This sequence was found in a woman between 45 and 65 years old in good health and CMV-seronegative. This chain joins TRBV6-9 and TRBJ2-3, with D uncertain. The CDR3: CASTNTGTTSTDTQYF. Here the CDR3 DNA reads TGTGCCAGCACAAACACTGGTACTACTAGCACAGATACGCAGTATTTT.